A single sample is the source of the 2 T cell receptor beta chains below, sequenced in a study of shared clonotypes between healthy human individuals. Data came from immunoSEQ multiplex PCR; TCRdb stores just in-frame clones and leaves some out. The table records 450,000 to 600,000 clones, 70% to 80% of them present only once. What was sequenced was PBMCs. These TCRs come from a woman in her thirties or forties in good health. Some clones in this sample may be carry-over from other donors' samples.

Points on this clone: This specimen includes other DNA sequences encoding the same CDR3. The V gene is TRBV11-3, the J gene TRBJ2-1, with a weak D call TRBD2 (6 bases). The CDR3 totals 15 residues. Trimming left V 2 bases short and J 5 bases short, with 13 bases between. CDR1 is SGHNT and CDR2 is YENEEA in the germline V gene. The CDR3: CASSLYGTPDNEQFF. The CDR3 DNA follows: TGTGCCAGCAGCTTATACGGGACTCCCGACAATGAGCAGTTCTTC.

The chain employs TRBV29-1 and TRBJ2-7, with no clear D. The CDR3 covers 12 residues. Trimming pared 1 base from V and 2 bases from J, leaving 6 bases between. Germline assignment: CDR1 SQVTM and CDR2 ANQGSEA. The CDR3 region is CSVEGNTYEQYF. In nucleotides, the CDR3 is TGCAGCGTTGAAGGAAATACCTACGAGCAGTACTTC.